Detailed here is one T cell receptor beta chain. In the authors' workflow: Estimation of nucleated cell counts relied on the amplification of reference gene primers. The table came from immunoSEQ multiplex PCR; TCRdb's copy has only in-frame clones and leaves some out. V and J calls and clone size follow that table, whereas D and trimming were derived from the DNA. Seen here are about 480,000 clones, 88% observed once, and the top ten hold roughly 12%. The CDR3 covers 15 residues. Germline assignment: CDR1 DFQATT and CDR2 SNEGSKA (reference sequence). Trimming cost V 3 bases and J 0 bases, with 14 bases left between them. The sample is drawn from a study of blood T cell repertoires in COVID-19.

The chain links TRBV20-1 to TRBJ1-1; D is unclear. Sequenced material: peripheral blood. This clonotype originated in a woman aged 45-65 years with COVID-19, enrolled during active disease. The CDR3 region is CSASGGKVMNTEAFF. The DNA of the CDR3 is TGCAGTGCTAGTGGCGGAAAAGTAATGAACACTGAAGCTTTCTTT.